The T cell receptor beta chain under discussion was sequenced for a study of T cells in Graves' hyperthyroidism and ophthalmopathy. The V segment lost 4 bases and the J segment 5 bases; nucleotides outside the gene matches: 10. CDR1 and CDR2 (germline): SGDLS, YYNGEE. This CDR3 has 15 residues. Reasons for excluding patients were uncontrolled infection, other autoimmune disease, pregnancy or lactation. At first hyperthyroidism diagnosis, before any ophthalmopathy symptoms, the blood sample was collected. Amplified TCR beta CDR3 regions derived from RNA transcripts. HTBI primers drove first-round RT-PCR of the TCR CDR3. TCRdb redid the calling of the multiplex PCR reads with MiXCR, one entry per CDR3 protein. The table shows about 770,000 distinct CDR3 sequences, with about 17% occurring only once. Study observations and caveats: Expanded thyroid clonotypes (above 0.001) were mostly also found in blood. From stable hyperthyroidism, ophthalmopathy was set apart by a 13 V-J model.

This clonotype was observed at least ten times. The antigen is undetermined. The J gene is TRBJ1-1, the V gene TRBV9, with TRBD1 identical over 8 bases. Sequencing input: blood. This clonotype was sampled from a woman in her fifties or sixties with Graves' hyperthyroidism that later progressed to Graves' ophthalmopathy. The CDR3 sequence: CASSLQGGRQTEAFF. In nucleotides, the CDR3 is TGTGCCAGCAGCCTACAGGGGGGTCGCCAAACTGAAGCTTTCTTT. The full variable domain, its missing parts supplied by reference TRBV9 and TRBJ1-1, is DSGVTQTPKHLITATGQRVTLRCSPRSGDLSVYWYQQSLDQGLQFLIQYYNGEERAKGNILERFSAQQFPDLHSELNLSSLELGDSALYFCASSLQGGRQTEAFFGQGTRLTVV.